The 26 T cell receptor beta chains presented below share a single source sample, sequenced in a study of T cell responses to AZD1222 COVID-19 vaccine. The repertoire was sequenced with immunoSEQ multiplex PCR; TCRdb's copy has only in-frame clones and lacks some. The table records under 150,000 clones, around 90% of them present only once. Sequencing used peripheral blood, obtained 28 days after the second AZD1222 dose. Every receptor here comes from an adult who received the AZD1222 COVID-19 vaccine.

The V and J genes are TRBV27 and TRBJ1-5; 7 bases are shared with TRBD1. Germline loops: CDR1 MNHEY, CDR2 SMNVEV (reference sequence). V gave up 6 bases and J gave up 1 base; unmatched junction bases: 6. The CDR3 extends over 15 amino acids. CDR3 amino acids: CASRAGTESNQPQHF. CDR3 in DNA: TGTGCCAGCAGAGCCGGGACAGAGAGCAATCAGCCCCAGCATTTT.

This chain connects TRBV3-1 (or the pseudogene TRBV3-2) to TRBJ1-5; TRBD1 matches at 9 bases. This CDR3 comprises 16 residues. Germline V gene data show CDR1 as LGHDT and CDR2 as YNNKEL (reference sequence). Unmatched junction bases numbered 7, after V lost 7 bases and J lost 0 bases. The DNA of the CDR3 is TGTGCCAGCAATACTGGACAGGGGCATAGCAATCAGCCCCAGCATTTT. This translates into CASNTGQGHSNQPQHF.

This clone was found once. The rearrangement links TRBV12-2 to TRBJ2-1; TRBD2 is taken as the D call from the table, unchecked against the DNA. TRBV12-2 is reported as a pseudogene. This CDR3 spans 16 amino acids. Here the CDR3 reads CASLEDTHLSYNEQFF. The CDR3 DNA sequence: TGTGCAAGTCTCGAGGATACCCACCTCTCCTACAATGAGCAGTTCTTC.

V gene TRBV6-5 combines with J gene TRBJ1-2; possible D gene TRBD1, 5 bases. V dropped 0 bases and J dropped 5 bases, with 7 bases sitting between them. The CDR3 consists of 13 residues. Germline values: CDR1 MNHEY, CDR2 SVGAGI. The CDR3 nucleotides read TGTGCCAGCAGTTACTCGGGGGGATATGGCTACACCTTC. It is translated as CASSYSGGYGYTF.

The chain is built from TRBV7-8 and TRBJ1-1; TRBD1 matches 7 bases. CDR1 is SGHVS and CDR2 is FQNEAQ in the germline V gene. This CDR3 comprises 14 residues. V was clipped by 0 bases and J by 4 bases; unmatched bases: 2. In DNA form, the CDR3 reads TGTGCCAGCAGCTTAGCCAGGGGGGGCACTGAAGCTTTCTTT. Translated, it gives CASSLARGGTEAFF.

This chain links TRBV6-5 with TRBJ2-6; D possibly matches TRBD1 or TRBD2 (6 bases each). Between the trimmed V and J ends, which lost 2 bases and 0 bases, there was a span of 8 bases. Germline lookup yields CDR1 MNHEY and CDR2 SVGAGI. This CDR3 comprises 16 residues. CDR3 in amino acids: CASSYRGVSGANVLTF. The CDR3 DNA is TGTGCCAGCAGTTACAGGGGGGTCTCTGGGGCCAACGTCCTGACTTTC.

The chain links TRBV5-6 to TRBJ1-1; D remains ambiguous. CDR1 is SGHDT, CDR2 YYEEEE, per germline. This CDR3 region has 13 residues. The V and J ends lost 1 base and 6 bases respectively, with 10 bases between them. The CDR3 region has the DNA TGTGCCAGCAGCTTGAGAGGGAGGGCTGAAGCTTTCTTT. Protein product: CASSLRGRAEAFF.

The table lists this clone with a count of one. This chain joins TRBV9 and TRBJ2-5, with 10 nucleotides matching TRBD1. The CDR3 extends over 15 amino acids. Losses at the gene ends were 4 bases for V and 1 base for J; bases not matched to a gene: 4. The germline gives CDR1 SGDLS, CDR2 YYNGEE. The CDR3 reads CASSWDRGTQETQYF. The CDR3 region has the DNA TGTGCCAGCAGCTGGGACAGGGGAACCCAAGAGACCCAGTACTTC.

V and J are TRBV28 and TRBJ1-1; unclear D gene. Germline V gene sequence: CDR1 MDHEN, CDR2 SYDVKM. V gave up 6 bases and J gave up 3 bases, with 17 bases separating them. The CDR3 contains 15 residues. CDR3 nucleotide sequence: TGTGCCAGCAGCCCCCTTGGGCGTTGGGACACTGAAGCTTTCTTT. This encodes CASSPLGRWDTEAFF.

This chain uses TRBV5-1 with TRBJ2-3, with TRBD2 as a possible D gene (7 bases). V lost 2 bases and J lost 5, with 12 bases in between. The CDR3 totals 14 residues. From germline, CDR1 is SGHRS and CDR2 YFSETQ. The CDR3 DNA is TGCGCCAGCAGCTTAGGAGCGGGACAAGATACGCAGTATTTT. Translating gives CASSLGAGQDTQYF. Full variable domain (remainder filled in from reference TRBV5-1 and TRBJ2-3): KAGVTQTPRYLIKTRGQQVTLSCSPISGHRSVSWYQQTPGQGLQFLFEYFSETQRNKGNFPGRFSGRQFSNSRSEMNVSTLELGDSALYLCASSLGAGQDTQYFGPGTRLTVL.

The rearrangement links TRBV5-1 to TRBJ2-5; 7 nucleotides align to TRBD1. The germline V gene has CDR1 SGHRS and CDR2 YFSETQ. CDR3 length equals 14 residues. V shed 3 bases, J shed 7 bases, and the junction held 9 bases outside the gene matches. CDR3 protein: CASSSDRSRGTQYF. The CDR3 DNA is TGCGCCAGCAGCTCGGACAGGAGCCGGGGGACCCAGTACTTC.

The chain links TRBV3-1 (or the pseudogene TRBV3-2) to TRBJ2-3, with D uncertain. The CDR3 extends over 13 amino acids. Trimming pared 4 bases from V and 4 bases from J, leaving 9 bases between. Germline V gene lookup returns CDR1 LGHDT and CDR2 YNNKEL (reference sequence). This chain's CDR3 is CASSPQSPDTQYF. CDR3 nucleotide sequence: TGTGCCAGCAGCCCTCAGTCCCCAGATACGCAGTATTTT.

The V gene is TRBV6-5, the J gene TRBJ2-5, with 10 positions matching TRBD2. The CDR3 totals 15 residues. V gave up 11 bases and J gave up 5 bases; unmatched junction bases: 14. Germline lookup yields CDR1 MNHEY and CDR2 SVGAGI. This chain's CDR3 is CACPGAGGPPETQYF. CDR3 sequence (DNA): TGTGCCTGCCCCGGAGCGGGAGGGCCCCCGGAGACCCAGTACTTC.

V and J are TRBV9 and TRBJ1-5, with no clear D. Germline V CDR1 and CDR2: SGDLS, YYNGEE. Trimming took 2 bases from V and 3 from J, leaving 12 bases between them. This CDR3 is 15 amino acids long. Here the CDR3 reads CASSVDGRNNQPQHF. CDR3 coding DNA: TGTGCCAGCAGCGTGGATGGACGGAACAATCAGCCCCAGCATTTT.

This chain links TRBV9 with TRBJ1-1; 7 nucleotides line up with TRBD1. The CDR3 is 15 amino acids. V trimming: 5 bases; J trimming: 6 bases; junction bases outside the gene matches: 13. In germline, CDR1 is SGDLS, CDR2 YYNGEE. CDR3 DNA: TGTGCCAGCAGTGAAATGTTCGGGACAGCACCTGAAGCTTTCTTT. Translation: CASSEMFGTAPEAFF.

The gene calls are TRBV6-6 and TRBJ2-3; TRBD2 matches 7 bases. Germline CDR1 is MNHNY and CDR2 is SVGAGI (reference sequence). V dropped 6 bases and J dropped 1; count of bases not matched to a gene: 7. The CDR3 is made up of 15 amino acids. In DNA, the CDR3 is TGTGCCAGCAGCCCAGTAGCGGGCCGCACAGATACGCAGTATTTT. This gives the protein CASSPVAGRTDTQYF.

This chain joins TRBV6-1 and TRBJ1-6; tentatively, D is TRBD1 (5 bases). The germline gives CDR1 MNHNS, CDR2 SASEGT. Trimming left V 6 bases short and J 11 bases short, with 14 bases between. This CDR3 has 13 amino acids. CDR3 loop: CASRGLSRPPLHF. CDR3 DNA sequence: TGTGCCAGCAGGGGACTCTCGCGGCCACCCCTCCACTTT.

The J gene is TRBJ2-1, the V gene TRBV2, with D possibly matching TRBD2 (6 bases). The CDR3 is 15 amino acids. V lost 4 bases, J lost 1 base, and 11 bases lay in between. Per germline, CDR1 SNHLY and CDR2 FYNNEI. CDR3 nucleotide sequence: TGTGCCAGCAGTGCCGATGCGGGGTCCTACAATGAGCAGTTCTTC. It encodes CASSADAGSYNEQFF.

V and J are TRBV7-8 and TRBJ1-1; D call uncertain. Trimming shortened V by 5 bases and J by 0 bases, and 10 bases separated the two germline ends. From germline, CDR1 is SGHVS and CDR2 FQNEAQ. This CDR3 is built from 14 residues. CDR3 sequence reads: CASSAGPLNTEAFF. The CDR3 DNA sequence: TGTGCCAGCAGCGCCGGACCGCTGAACACTGAAGCTTTCTTT.

V gene TRBV5-1 combines with J gene TRBJ2-5; 10 bases align to TRBD2. Per germline, CDR1 SGHRS and CDR2 YFSETQ. The CDR3 totals 18 residues. The ends lost 0 bases at V and 7 bases at J; junction bases unmatched: 15. The CDR3 protein is CASSLGTSGRRLGGTQYF. The CDR3 nucleotides read TGCGCCAGCAGCTTGGGGACTAGCGGCCGGCGACTCGGGGGGACCCAGTACTTC.

This chain connects TRBV5-6 to TRBJ2-5; 9 bases agree with TRBD1. Germline assignment: CDR1 SGHDT and CDR2 YYEEEE. The V segment lost 7 bases and the J segment 2 bases; nucleotides outside the gene matches: 3. The CDR3 spans 13 residues. CDR3 bases: TGTGCCAGCGGACAGGGGTCGCAAGAGACCCAGTACTTC. Amino acids: CASGQGSQETQYF.

The chain uses TRBV10-3 and TRBJ1-6, with 7 bases aligning to TRBD1. V lost 6 bases, J lost 7 bases, and 6 bases stayed unmatched. The CDR3 loop spans 14 amino acids. Germline values: CDR1 ENHRY, CDR2 SYGVKD. CDR3 sequence reads: CAIRTDRVNSPLHF. Here the CDR3 DNA reads TGTGCCATCAGGACCGACAGGGTGAATTCACCCCTCCACTTT.

The rearrangement links TRBV13 to TRBJ1-1; D is uncertain. V dropped 3 bases and J dropped 2 bases, with 10 bases sitting between them. This CDR3 spans 14 amino acids. Germline CDR1 reads PRHDT; CDR2 reads FYEKMQ (reference sequence). The CDR3 region has the DNA TGTGCCAGCAGCTTTGGAAAAATAAACACTGAAGCTTTCTTT. Its translation is CASSFGKINTEAFF.

The table lists this clone with a count of one. V gene TRBV3-1 (or the pseudogene TRBV3-2) combines with J gene TRBJ1-1; D gene ambiguous. The V and J ends lost 3 bases and 1 base respectively, with 9 bases between them. This CDR3 spans 14 amino acids. Looked up from germline, CDR1 is LGHDT and CDR2 is YNNKEL (reference sequence). This CDR3 reads CASSQARANTEAFF. Here the CDR3 DNA reads TGTGCCAGCAGCCAGGCTAGGGCGAACACTGAAGCTTTCTTT.

The J gene is TRBJ1-3, the V gene TRBV5-1; the match to TRBD1 covers 8 bases. Unmatched junction bases numbered 11, after V lost 5 bases and J lost 1 base. The CDR3 length is 17 residues. The germline CDR1 and CDR2 sequences are SGHRS and YFSETQ. The CDR3, as DNA: TGCGCCAGCAGGCCCGGACAGGGTGATTTTTCTGGAAACACCATATATTTT. Encoded protein: CASRPGQGDFSGNTIYF.

This sequence joins TRBV11-2 and TRBJ1-2; D is unresolved. CDR3 length equals 11 residues. Germline V gene lookup returns CDR1 SGHAT and CDR2 FQNNGV. V shed 3 bases and J shed 7 bases, with 6 bases lying between them. The CDR3 bases are TGTGCCAGCAGCTTCGGGATTGGCTACACCTTC. Its protein is CASSFGIGYTF.